This T cell receptor beta chain was identified in a study of OX40 agonist ivuxolimab in advanced cancers. Study-wide points: On average, a greater number of expanded clones characterised CD8+ T cells relative to CD4+.

TCRdb's copy holds only in-frame clones and misses some; the assay was immunoSEQ multiplex PCR. The sample lists tens of thousands of clones; about 85% were seen once. Germline CDR1 MNHEY, CDR2 SVGAGI. V was clipped by 0 bases and J by 6 bases, with 16 bases between them. CDR3 length: 16 amino acids. Worth noting for this clone: What it binds is not known.

The chain employs TRBV6-5 and TRBJ2-3, with a weak D call TRBD2 (5 bases). This TCR was sampled from an adult with an advanced solid tumor such as melanoma, head and neck, liver or kidney cancer. The sample consisted of CD4+ or CD8+ T cells sorted from blood, taken in a trial of the OX40 agonist ivuxolimab. The CDR3 here is CASSYSAGSPSDTQYF. CDR3 nucleotides: TGTGCCAGCAGTTACTCGGCGGGCAGTCCCTCTGATACGCAGTATTTT.